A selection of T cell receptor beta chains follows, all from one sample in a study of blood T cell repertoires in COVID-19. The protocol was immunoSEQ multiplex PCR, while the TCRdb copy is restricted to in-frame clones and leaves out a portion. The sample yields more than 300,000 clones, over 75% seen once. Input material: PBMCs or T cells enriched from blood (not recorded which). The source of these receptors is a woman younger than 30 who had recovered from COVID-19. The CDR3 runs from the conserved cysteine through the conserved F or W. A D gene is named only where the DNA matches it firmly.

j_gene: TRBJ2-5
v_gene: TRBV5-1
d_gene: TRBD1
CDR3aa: CASSGQGAGETQYF
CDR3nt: TGCGCCAGCAGCGGACAGGGGGCAGGAGAGACCCAGTACTTC

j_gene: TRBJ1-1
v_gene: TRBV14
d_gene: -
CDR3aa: CASSPLAGINTEAFF
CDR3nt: TGTGCCAGCAGCCCCTTGGCGGGGATAAACACTGAAGCTTTCTTT

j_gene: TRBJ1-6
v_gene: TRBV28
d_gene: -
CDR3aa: CASKVGALGNPPLHF
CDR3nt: TGTGCCAGCAAAGTGGGGGCTTTAGGCAATCCACCCCTCCACTTT

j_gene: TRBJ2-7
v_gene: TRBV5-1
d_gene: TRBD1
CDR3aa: CASSFDRDSYEQYF
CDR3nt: TGCGCCAGCAGCTTCGACAGGGACTCCTACGAGCAGTACTTC

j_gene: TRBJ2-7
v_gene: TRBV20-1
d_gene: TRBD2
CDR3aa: CSASASGRAQPFYEQYF
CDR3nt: TGCAGTGCTAGTGCTAGCGGGAGGGCCCAACCCTTCTACGAGCAGTACTTC

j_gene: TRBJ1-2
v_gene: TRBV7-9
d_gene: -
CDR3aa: CASSLPTGQPYTF
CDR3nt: TGTGCCAGCAGCTTACCAACAGGACAGCCCTACACCTTC

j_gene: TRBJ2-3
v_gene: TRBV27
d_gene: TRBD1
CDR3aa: CASSSVGTATDTQYF
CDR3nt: TGTGCCAGCAGTTCCGTAGGGACAGCCACAGATACGCAGTATTTT

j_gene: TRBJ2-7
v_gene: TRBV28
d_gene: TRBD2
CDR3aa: CASSLDLAGGREQYF
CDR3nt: TGTGCCAGCAGTTTAGACCTAGCGGGAGGTCGCGAGCAGTACTTC

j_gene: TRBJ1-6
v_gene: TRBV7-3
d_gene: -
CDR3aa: CASSFGTWNSPLHF
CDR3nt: TGTGCCAGCAGCTTTGGGACATGGAATTCACCCCTCCACTTT

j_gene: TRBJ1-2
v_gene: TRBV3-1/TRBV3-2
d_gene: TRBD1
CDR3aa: CASSNGQVNYGYTF
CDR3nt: TGTGCCAGCAGCAACGGACAGGTTAACTATGGCTACACCTTC